The entry below gives a single T cell receptor beta chain sequence along with its context. Its antigen remains unidentified. After constant-region reverse-primer amplification, full-length variable regions underwent semi-nested PCR with Nested Universal Primer A. One entry per CDR3 protein, called by TCRdb with MiXCR from the 5' RACE reads. The sample has 7,500 to 8,500 distinct CDR3 sequences, 40% to 65% seen once. CDR3 length: 14 residues. The J segment lost 5 bases and the V segment lost 11 bases, leaving 12 bases of the junction unmatched. The germline gives CDR1 ENHRY, CDR2 SYGVKD. General study results and limits: The larger cohort examined one V-J beta rearrangement, not whole repertoires. In terms of TCR gene usage, tumor memory CD4+ T cells clustered together with blood and lymph node memory CD4+ cells, as well as with lymph node naive CD4+ cells.

Memory CD4+ T cells were sorted as CD4+CD45RO+CD25- cells. The receptor was isolated from a female donor with breast cancer. The chain employs TRBV10-3 and TRBJ2-1, with 7 bases identical to TRBD2. Sequences were obtained from memory CD4+ T cells sorted from a lymph node. As for subset: memory CD4+ T cells, CD4+CD45RO+CD25-. The CDR3, as DNA: TGTGCCTCGAGATTCGCGGGGGACGACAATGAGCAGTTCTTC. This encodes CASRFAGDDNEQFF.